This T cell receptor (beta chain) was sequenced during a study of T cell responses to AZD1222 COVID-19 vaccine. In the study overall: Second-dose intervals near 4 or 12 weeks were combined.

Libraries were prepared by immunoSEQ multiplex PCR; TCRdb keeps only in-frame clonotypes and omits some of them. Among 75,000 to 95,000 clones listed, 70% to 90% were seen once. V was pared by 5 bases and J by 0 bases, with 12 bases between. This CDR3 is built from 15 residues. CDR1 and CDR2 (germline): SGHTA, FQGTGA. The receptor was derived from an adult in good health. Sample: peripheral blood, taken on day 0 of AZD1222 vaccination. The gene calls are TRBV7-3 and TRBJ2-3; unclear D gene. As DNA, the CDR3 is TGTGCCAGCAGCGCAACGGCGGTAAGCACAGATACGCAGTATTTT. This codes for CASSATAVSTDTQYF.